This T cell receptor (beta chain) was sequenced during a study of CD8 T cells in ankylosing spondylitis. Whole-study findings and limits: Disease-linked clones had a CD8+ phenotype and relatively low frequency in peripheral blood. Seemingly characteristic of ankylosing spondylitis blood was a TCR beta motif consisting of roughly 8 highly homologous variants. Within matched ankylosing spondylitis synovial fluid, disease-linked clones were reportedly significantly enriched.

The sample holds many counts of this clonotype. Its antigen remains unknown. Quantitative barcoded 5'-RACE was used to prepare TCR beta libraries. TCRdb re-called the 5' RACE reads through MiXCR, storing one row per CDR3 protein. The data show 200,000 or so distinct CDR3 sequences, 10% to 15% seen once. The CDR3 covers 15 residues. The V end lost 0 bases, the J end lost 10 bases, and 16 bases lay between the germline ends. Germline CDR1 and CDR2: LGHNA and YSLEER. The source is a female donor with ankylosing spondylitis or in good health (not recorded which). Sequences were obtained from blood, either unsorted or a sorted T cell fraction (not recorded which). J is TRBJ2-1 and V is TRBV4-3; tentatively, D is TRBD2 (5 bases). The CDR3 region has the DNA TGCGCCAGCAGCCAAGATCTAGGGCCCGGAGGAGAGCAGTTCTTC. Translated, it gives CASSQDLGPGGEQFF.